The 2 T cell receptor beta chains in this list originate from one sample, sequenced in a study of blood T cell repertoires in COVID-19. Repertoires were generated with immunoSEQ multiplex PCR, while TCRdb's copy carries only in-frame clones and drops some. The sample has about 180,000 clones; about 86% are singletons. The sample was peripheral blood. These receptors were obtained from a man aged 45-65 years with active or convalescent COVID-19.

The chain combines TRBV18 with TRBJ1-2; 8 nucleotides align to TRBD1. This CDR3 comprises 15 residues. V was pared by 0 bases and J by 2 bases, with 2 bases of the junction left unmatched. CDR1 is KGHSH and CDR2 is LQKENI in the germline V gene. As DNA, the CDR3 is TGTGCCAGCTCACCACCGAGGACAGGGAACTATGGCTACACCTTC. Amino acids: CASSPPRTGNYGYTF.

The chain has TRBV11-3 and TRBJ2-7; TRBD1 is a possible D gene (6 bases). CDR3 size: 12 residues. V was shortened by 5 bases and J by 5 bases, with 10 bases between the two germline ends. From germline, CDR1 is SGHNT and CDR2 YENEEA. The chain's CDR3 is CASSETGDEQYF. CDR3 bases: TGTGCCAGCAGCGAGACAGGCGACGAGCAGTACTTC.